The 26 T cell receptor beta chains listed next were all sequenced from one sample in a study of T cell responses to AZD1222 COVID-19 vaccine. Using immunoSEQ multiplex PCR, the repertoire was profiled, and TCRdb retains in-frame clones only, with some absent. Here the sample spans roughly 120,000 clones, 88% being singletons. The sequences come from peripheral blood, collected 28 days after the second AZD1222 dose. These receptors were collected from an adult who received the AZD1222 COVID-19 vaccine.

The V call is TRBV18, the J call TRBJ2-7; no definite D call. The CDR3 sequence is 15 residues long. V was trimmed by 3 bases and J by 3 bases, leaving 15 bases between them. The germline gives CDR1 KGHSH, CDR2 LQKENI. CDR3 DNA: TGTGCCAGCTCACCCCGACGGACGGATGGCTACGAGCAGTACTTC. It yields the protein CASSPRRTDGYEQYF. Using reference TRBV18 and TRBJ2-7 for the parts outside the CDR3, the full variable domain is NAGVMQNPRHLVRRRGQEARLRCSPMKGHSHVYWYRQLPEEGLKFMVYLQKENIIDESGMPKERFSAEFPKEGPSILRIQQVVRGDSAAYFCASSPRRTDGYEQYFGPGTRLTVT.

The V gene is TRBV25-1, the J gene TRBJ1-6, with 7 bases identical to TRBD1. Per the germline V gene, CDR1 is MGHDK and CDR2 is SYGVNS. Germline trimming cut 4 bases from V and 7 bases from J; bases unmatched to any gene: 1. This CDR3 region has 13 residues. CDR3 DNA: TGTGCCAGCAGTGGACAGGGAAATTCACCCCTCCACTTT. Protein product: CASSGQGNSPLHF. The complete variable domain, with remaining parts taken from reference TRBV25-1 and TRBJ1-6, reads EADIYQTPRYLVIGTGKKITLECSQTMGHDKMYWYQQDPGMELHLIHYSYGVNSTEKGDLSSESTVSRIRTEHFPLTLESARPSHTSQYLCASSGQGNSPLHFGNGTRLTVT.

The rearrangement uses TRBV28 and TRBJ2-5, with D unresolved. The germline V and J ends were trimmed by 5 bases and 5 bases, with 9 bases remaining between them. The CDR3 runs to 12 residues. Germline CDR1 is MDHEN and CDR2 is SYDVKM. The CDR3 nucleotides read TGTGCCAGCAGTCAATCTAGGGAGACCCAGTACTTC. Translated, it gives CASSQSRETQYF.

The rearrangement uses TRBV7-3 and TRBJ2-1, with a weak D call TRBD1 (6 bases). Per the germline V gene, CDR1 is SGHTA and CDR2 is FQGTGA. The CDR3 has 13 residues. The germline V and J ends were trimmed by 4 bases and 8 bases, with 12 bases remaining between them. The CDR3 nucleotides read TGTGCCAGCAGCTGGATGGACAGCGATGAGCAGTTCTTC. This encodes CASSWMDSDEQFF.

The chain is built from TRBV11-3 and TRBJ2-3; 14 bases line up with TRBD2. V lost 3 bases to trimming and J lost 4 bases; unmatched junction nucleotides: 6. The germline V gene has CDR1 SGHNT and CDR2 YENEEA. The CDR3 contains 17 residues. CDR3 sequence: CASSFGGTSGRPDTQYF. CDR3 nucleotide sequence: TGTGCCAGCAGCTTCGGAGGGACTAGCGGGAGACCAGATACGCAGTATTTT.

J is TRBJ1-1 and V is TRBV21-1. TRBV21-1 is a pseudogene locus. CDR3 length equals 16 residues. In DNA, the CDR3 is TGTGCCAGCAGCAAAGACCTATCTGAAGGGAACACTGAAGCTTTCTTT. Protein sequence: CASSKDLSEGNTEAFF.

The V call is TRBV19, the J call TRBJ2-3; D is possibly TRBD1 or TRBD2 (5 bases each). Germline assignment: CDR1 LNHDA and CDR2 SQIVND (reference sequence). This CDR3 is built from 12 residues. V was cut by 8 bases and J by 2 bases, with 8 bases left in between. Written as DNA, the CDR3 is TGTGCCAGTGTGGGGGTCACAGATACGCAGTATTTT. This sequence encodes CASVGVTDTQYF.

The genes are TRBV19 and TRBJ1-5; D remains unclear. Trimming removed 0 bases from V and 0 bases from J, with 9 bases in between. Germline assignment: CDR1 LNHDA and CDR2 SQIVND (reference sequence). CDR3 length: 16 residues. CDR3 coding DNA: TGTGCCAGTAGTATAGAAACCGGGTTTAGCAATCAGCCCCAGCATTTT. Its protein product is CASSIETGFSNQPQHF. The variable domain in full, with the rest retrieved from reference TRBV19 and TRBJ1-5, is DGGITQSPKYLFRKEGQNVTLSCEQNLNHDAMYWYRQDPGQGLRLIYYSQIVNDFQKGDIAEGYSVSREKKESFPLTVTSAQKNPTAFYLCASSIETGFSNQPQHFGDGTRLSIL.

The chain has TRBV30 and TRBJ1-2; 10 bases fit TRBD1. V lost 4 bases to trimming and J lost 8 bases; unmatched junction nucleotides: 7. This CDR3 region has 13 residues. Germline loops: CDR1 GTSNPN, CDR2 SVGIG (reference sequence). The CDR3 is CAWTGQGFSGYTF. The CDR3 nucleotides are TGTGCCTGGACGGGACAGGGGTTTAGCGGCTACACCTTC.

The chain links TRBV7-9 to TRBJ2-7; D is possibly TRBD1 (6 bases). The CDR3 consists of 16 residues. Trimming removed 5 bases at V and 0 bases at J, with 17 bases between. From germline, CDR1 is SEHNR and CDR2 FQNEAQ (reference sequence). The CDR3: CASSPLGVGGSYEQYF. In DNA, the CDR3 is TGTGCCAGCAGCCCCCTGGGGGTAGGGGGCTCCTACGAGCAGTACTTC.

The V gene is TRBV5-1, the J gene TRBJ2-7; 7 bases line up with TRBD2. Trimming at V came to 4 bases and at J to 3 bases, leaving 10 bases not matched to a gene. CDR3 length equals 15 residues. Germline V gene sequence: CDR1 SGHRS, CDR2 YFSETQ. The CDR3 region has the DNA TGCGCCAGCAGCCCCCAAGCGGGGAGTCTCTACGAGCAGTACTTC. This codes for CASSPQAGSLYEQYF.

The chain carries TRBV7-8 and TRBJ1-5; D unresolved. The V gene lost 1 base and the J gene lost 7 bases, with 11 bases spanning the gap. CDR1 is SGHVS and CDR2 is FQNEAQ in the germline V gene. CDR3 length equals 14 residues. CDR3 in DNA: TGTGCCAGCAGCTTAGGGGTCGCGAAGCAGCCCCAGCATTTT. Translated: CASSLGVAKQPQHF.

The gene calls are TRBV18 and TRBJ1-2; D unresolved. In germline, CDR1 is KGHSH, CDR2 LQKENI. The CDR3 is made up of 13 amino acids. Trimming left V 4 bases short and J 8 bases short, with 14 bases between. For the CDR3, the DNA is TGTGCCAGCTCACTAGGCAAGACGGAGGGCTACACCTTC. Amino acid sequence: CASSLGKTEGYTF.

V usage is TRBV7-9 and J usage is TRBJ2-5; weak D call: TRBD1 (6 bases). This CDR3 has 14 amino acids. Trimming took off 4 bases at V and 4 bases at J, with 13 bases between the two ends. Per germline, CDR1 SEHNR and CDR2 FQNEAQ (reference sequence). The CDR3 sequence is CASSSTGPLETQYF. DNA for the CDR3: TGTGCCAGCAGCTCCACAGGGCCGTTAGAGACCCAGTACTTC.

The chain combines TRBV29-1 with TRBJ1-5, with TRBD1 identical over 10 bases. After removal of 4 bases from V and 4 bases from J, the junction contained 1 base not matched to a gene. CDR1 is SQVTM and CDR2 is ANQGSEA in the germline V gene. The CDR3 has 13 residues. CDR3 in DNA: TGCAGCGTTGGGGGACAGGGGAATCAGCCCCAGCATTTT. It codes for CSVGGQGNQPQHF.

The CDR3 DNA sequence: TGTGCCAGCAGGCTAGGACCTGGAGGAAACACCATATATTTT. Amino acids: CASRLGPGGNTIYF. V usage is TRBV7-9 and J usage is TRBJ1-3, with D unclear. V was shortened by 6 bases and J by 4 bases, with 13 bases between the two germline ends. This CDR3 contains 14 residues. CDR1 is SEHNR, CDR2 FQNEAQ, per germline (reference sequence).

V and J are TRBV15 and TRBJ2-2, with 7 bases identical to TRBD1. From germline, CDR1 is LNHNV and CDR2 YYDKDF (reference sequence). CDR3 length: 15 residues. With V trimmed by 1 base and J by 4 bases, 3 bases remained unmatched. CDR3: CATSRGHRGTGELFF. Written as DNA, the CDR3 is TGTGCCACCAGCAGAGGCCACAGGGGCACCGGGGAGCTGTTTTTT.

V gene TRBV3-1 (or the pseudogene TRBV3-2) combines with J gene TRBJ2-1; a possible D gene is TRBD1 (7 bases). Germline-derived CDR1 and CDR2 are LGHDT and YNNKEL (reference sequence). Trimming removed 8 bases from V and 7 bases from J, with 24 bases in between. The CDR3 contains 16 residues. The chain's CDR3 is CASSGQSGDSSNEQFF. CDR3 coding DNA: TGTGCCAGCTCGGGTCAGTCGGGGGACAGTTCGAATGAGCAGTTCTTC.

The V gene is TRBV7-9, the J gene TRBJ1-3; D is undetermined. The CDR3 has 16 amino acids. CDR1 and CDR2 (germline): SEHNR, FQNEAQ (reference sequence). V was trimmed by 5 bases and J by 0 bases, leaving 14 bases between them. The CDR3 region has the DNA TGTGCCAGCAGCAACTCACAAGGGATCTCTGGAAACACCATATATTTT. Translating gives CASSNSQGISGNTIYF.

In regard to this clone: This CDR3 is also generated by other DNA sequences in the sample. CDR3 bases: TGTGCCAGCAGCGTAGAGGCTAGCGGAAGGTACGAGCAGTACTTC. This sequence encodes CASSVEASGRYEQYF. This chain joins TRBV9 and TRBJ2-7, with TRBD2 identical over 7 bases. The V and J ends lost 0 bases and 4 bases, in that order; junction bases with no gene match: 7. The CDR3 is 15 residues long. Per the germline V gene, CDR1 is SGDLS and CDR2 is YYNGEE.

The V and J genes are TRBV4-2 and TRBJ2-7; no clear D gene. CDR1 is LGHNA, CDR2 YNFKEQ, per germline. V dropped 0 bases and J dropped 0 bases, with 12 bases sitting between them. The CDR3 is 16 amino acids. The CDR3 is CASSQERGSDSYEQYF. The DNA for the CDR3 is TGTGCCAGCAGCCAAGAACGCGGCTCGGACTCCTACGAGCAGTACTTC.

J is TRBJ2-7 and V is TRBV7-2, with a possible D match to TRBD2 (6 bases). The CDR3 extends over 15 amino acids. Germline assignment: CDR1 SGHTA and CDR2 FQGNSA. V shed 6 bases and J shed 3 bases, with 18 bases lying between them. The CDR3 bases are TGTGCCAGCAGACTACTCCGGGAGACCCTCTACGAGCAGTACTTC. Protein sequence: CASRLLRETLYEQYF.

The chain combines TRBV7-9 with TRBJ2-3; the D call may be TRBD1 or TRBD2 (5 bases each). The CDR3 is 15 amino acids. CDR1 SEHNR and CDR2 FQNEAQ come from the germline V gene (reference sequence). V was shortened by 10 bases and J by 6 bases, with 23 bases between the two germline ends. The CDR3 DNA is TGTGCCACCCGCTCCCGGGGCCTCTCTGGGGATACGCAGTATTTT. Its translation: CATRSRGLSGDTQYF.

The V and J genes are TRBV5-4 and TRBJ1-1, with 9 positions matching TRBD1. Unmatched junction bases numbered 9, after V lost 4 bases and J lost 5 bases. The V gene's germline CDR1 is SGHNT and CDR2 YYREEE (reference sequence). CDR3 length: 15 amino acids. CDR3 nucleotide sequence: TGTGCCAGCAGCATTCCGGGACAGGGATGGACTGAAGCTTTCTTT. This sequence encodes CASSIPGQGWTEAFF. Full variable domain (outside the CDR3, taken from reference TRBV5-4 and TRBJ1-1): ETGVTQSPTHLIKTRGQQVTLRCSSQSGHNTVSWYQQALGQGPQFIFQYYREEENGRGNFPPRFSGLQFPNYSSELNVNALELDDSALYLCASSIPGQGWTEAFFGQGTRLTVV.

This sequence joins TRBV14 and TRBJ1-1; D remains unclear. V was trimmed by 4 bases and J by 1 base, leaving 10 bases between them. Germline V gene sequence: CDR1 SGHDN, CDR2 FVKESK. The CDR3 is 14 amino acids. In nucleotides, the CDR3 is TGTGCCAGCAGCCCACTTGGCGGGAACACTGAAGCTTTCTTT. This encodes CASSPLGGNTEAFF.

This chain connects TRBV7-2 to TRBJ2-5; 9 nucleotides agree with TRBD1. The germline gives CDR1 SGHTA, CDR2 FQGNSA. V shed 5 bases and J 2 bases; nucleotides not matched to a gene: 6. The CDR3 contains 15 residues. CDR3 loop: CASSKGQGSQETQYF. In DNA form, the CDR3 reads TGTGCCAGCAGCAAAGGACAGGGGTCACAAGAGACCCAGTACTTC.